This entry lists 2 T cell receptor beta chains sequenced from one sample in a study of blood T cells in healthy people across ages. With a J-beta primer mix and a sample-barcoded 5' primer, a second PCR ran 7 to 11 cycles. TCRdb used MiXCR to reprocess the 5' RACE reads, holding one entry per CDR3 protein. The table lists about 670,000 distinct CDR3 sequences, around two fifths of them singletons. Sequencing input: blood. The receptors originated from a man older than 75 in good health.

This clonotype was seen repeatedly, ten times or more. The rearrangement uses TRBV4-1 and TRBJ2-7; no clear D gene. CDR3 size: 15 residues. Germline V gives CDR1 MGHRA, CDR2 YSYEKL. Trimming removed 0 bases from V and 7 bases from J, with 16 bases in between. CDR3 DNA: TGCGCCAGCAGCCAAGATCGGGCAGGTCCCCCAGAGCAGTACTTC. This codes for CASSQDRAGPPEQYF.

This clonotype was picked up a small number of times. V and J are TRBV27 and TRBJ2-1; the D gene is possibly TRBD2 (5 bases). Germline-derived CDR1 and CDR2 are MNHEY and SMNVEV (reference sequence). The CDR3 contains 19 residues. The V end was cut by 7 bases, the J end by 9 bases, with 34 bases between. Here the CDR3 DNA reads TGTGCCAGCAAGACTCCCCCCACGGCGCTAGCTCGTGGCAATGGTGAGCAGTTCTTC. Its protein product is CASKTPPTALARGNGEQFF.